The 8 T cell receptor beta chains given below trace back to one sample, sequenced in a study of beta chain features in type 1 diabetes. These receptors are not linked to any known antigen. General observations from the study: For Type 1 diabetes patients, all four CD4+ subsets carried TCRB CDR3s that were moderately but significantly shorter.

The isolated RNA, all of it, was reverse transcribed, so expressed TCRB transcripts were what got sequenced. Method: immunoSEQ multiplex PCR; TCRdb's copy keeps in-frame clones and lacks some. This sample has about 710,000 clones, with 11% to 15% found just once. The sequencing input was naive CD4+ T cells from blood. These receptors came from a man younger than 35 with type 1 diabetes.

The table lists this clone with a few counts. The chain couples TRBV6-6 to TRBJ2-1; D is perhaps TRBD1 (5 bases). Trimming cost V 5 bases and J 10 bases, with 12 bases left between them. The CDR3 loop spans 12 amino acids. Germline CDR1 MNHNY, CDR2 SVGAGI (reference sequence). The CDR3 DNA reads TGTGCCAGCAGTGGGGTGCCAGGGGAGCAGTTCTTC. This gives the protein CASSGVPGEQFF.

The chain joins TRBV7-9 to TRBJ2-7, with unresolved D. Trimming pared 10 bases from V and 0 bases from J, leaving 10 bases between. CDR3 length equals 12 residues. In germline, CDR1 is SEHNR, CDR2 FQNEAQ (reference sequence). CDR3 amino acids: CAKPASSYEQYF. For the CDR3, the DNA is TGTGCCAAACCGGCTAGCTCCTACGAGCAGTACTTC.

There are a few counts of this clone. The genes are TRBV30 and TRBJ2-7, with D perhaps TRBD2 (6 bases). Trimming cost V 0 bases and J 3 bases, with 12 bases left between them. The CDR3 is 14 residues long. The germline V gene has CDR1 GTSNPN and CDR2 SVGIG (reference sequence). CDR3 nucleotide sequence: TGTGCCTGGAGTGTGGGACTTTCTTACTACGAGCAGTACTTC. It yields the protein CAWSVGLSYYEQYF.

This clone appeared a few times. This chain uses TRBV4-3 with TRBJ2-5; no firm D call. The CDR3 consists of 14 residues. V dropped 0 bases and J dropped 2 bases, with 7 bases sitting between them. The germline V gene encodes CDR1 LGHNA and CDR2 YSLEER. The CDR3 DNA follows: TGCGCCAGCAGCCAAGAGTGGGGACAAGAGACCCAGTACTTC. Its translation is CASSQEWGQETQYF.

Note on this clone: Other nucleotide sequences from this sample produce the same CDR3. This chain uses TRBV28 with TRBJ2-5, with D perhaps matching TRBD2 (5 bases). The germline gives CDR1 MDHEN, CDR2 SYDVKM. With 5 bases removed from V and 5 bases from J, the gap between germline ends came to 9 bases. The CDR3 loop spans 12 amino acids. CDR3 protein: CASSLLVETQYF. The CDR3 DNA reads as TGTGCCAGCAGTCTACTAGTGGAGACCCAGTACTTC.

The chain employs TRBV7-2 and TRBJ1-3, with D maybe TRBD1 (5 bases). Deletions cut 1 base from V and 0 bases from J, with 10 bases between. Looked up from germline, CDR1 is SGHTA and CDR2 is FQGNSA. The CDR3 runs to 16 residues. CDR3 sequence: CASSLGQRSSGNTIYF. CDR3 coding DNA: TGTGCCAGCAGCTTAGGACAGCGTAGCTCTGGAAACACCATATATTTT.

Worth noting for this clone: Distinct nucleotide sequences in the sample also encode this CDR3. The rearrangement links TRBV30 to TRBJ1-3; D not resolved. The CDR3 covers 14 residues. Trimming removed 4 bases from V and 1 base from J, with 11 bases in between. CDR1 and CDR2 from the germline V gene are GTSNPN and SVGIG (reference sequence). CDR3 amino acids: CAWTRGSSGNTIYF. DNA of the CDR3: TGTGCCTGGACCCGCGGAAGTTCTGGAAACACCATATATTTT.

This clone has a handful of counts. This chain connects TRBV25-1 to TRBJ1-5; D is possibly TRBD1 (5 bases). V lost 6 bases, J lost 3 bases, and 15 bases lay in between. Germline V CDR1 and CDR2: MGHDK, SYGVNS. The CDR3 is 15 residues long. Here the CDR3 reads CASSPGGTSNQPQHF. The CDR3 DNA reads as TGTGCCAGCAGCCCCGGGGGGACCTCCAATCAGCCCCAGCATTTT.